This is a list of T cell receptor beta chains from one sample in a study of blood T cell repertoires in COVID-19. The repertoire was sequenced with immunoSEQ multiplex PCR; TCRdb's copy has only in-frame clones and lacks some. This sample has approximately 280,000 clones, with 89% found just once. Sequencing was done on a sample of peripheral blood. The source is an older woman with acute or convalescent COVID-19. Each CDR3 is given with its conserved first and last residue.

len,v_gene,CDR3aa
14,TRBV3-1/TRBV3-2,CASSPGTAGNTIYF
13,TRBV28,CASSLGTVGPQHF
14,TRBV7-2,CASSSGQGGETQYF
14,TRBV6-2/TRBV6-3,CASSYSTVTGELFF
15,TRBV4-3,CASSQELQSNQPQHF
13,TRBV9,CASSVTGTGEQFF
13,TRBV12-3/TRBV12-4,CASSFRQFYGYTF
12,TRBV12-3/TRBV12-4,CATWTGRNGYTF
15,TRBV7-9,CASSQTSGDTGELFF
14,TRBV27,CASSARRAGNEQFF
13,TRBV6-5,CASSYFRGEKLFF
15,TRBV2,CASSARGTDNNEQFF
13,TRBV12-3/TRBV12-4,CASSSGGSSGYTF
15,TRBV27,CASSLSRGRGYEQYF
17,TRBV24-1,CATSDPTSGISYNEQFF
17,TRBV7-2,CASSRGMGGIKIDTQYF
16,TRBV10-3,CAIRGTSGRVNNEQFF